This T cell receptor (beta chain) was retrieved from a study of vaccination and CD4 T cells after COVID-19. Study-level points and caveats: A comparatively limited set of convalescent patients was examined, with no early post-infection timepoints.

CDR1 is MNHEY and CDR2 is SVGAGI in the germline V gene. This CDR3 has 16 residues. Trimming shortened V by 3 bases and J by 8 bases, and 21 bases separated the two germline ends. A note on this clonotype: Its antigen is not known.

Treatment described: roughly nine-day PBMC culture with coronavirus spike peptide pools or control peptides (ViraFEST assay). There were positive PCR dates ranging from March to December 2020, all predating US Alpha, Beta and Delta variants. Sequence data for DNA of cultured CD4+ T cells were generated by the Oncomine TCR Beta short-read assay. TCRdb re-called the PCR reads through MiXCR, storing one row per CDR3 protein. The table includes 20,000 or so distinct CDR3 sequences, 47% detected once. This clonotype originated in a human donor with COVID-19. Sequenced sample: cultured CD4+ T cells from blood. The gene calls are TRBV6-5 and TRBJ2-3, with a possible D match to TRBD2 (5 bases). Here the CDR3 reads CASSYGNPTRGGTQYF. The CDR3 bases are TGTGCCAGCAGTTATGGTAACCCTACCCGGGGTGGTACGCAGTATTTT.